One sample yielded the 9 T cell receptor beta chains listed below, sequenced in a study of cytomegalovirus exposure and HLA in healthy donors (dated by TCRdb to the late 2010s). To prepare the library, the immunoSEQ multiplex PCR assay was applied. A mixture of 60 forward primers for TCR Vbeta segments and 13 reverse primers for TCR Jbeta segments was used in the multiplex PCR. TCRdb took this table from immuneACCESS and kept in-frame rearrangements with V and J called. Such tables lack part of the clones; where checked against another copy, unresolved V genes explain under half of the gap, and the rest is unexplained. In all, the sample holds more than 95,000 clones, and approximately 75% of those were seen once. 14% of the sample rests with the top ten. Sequencing was done on a sample of PBMCs. The receptors originated from a woman in her seventies in good health and CMV-seropositive.

The chain recombines TRBV19 with TRBJ2-1; 7 bases fit TRBD2. In germline, CDR1 is LNHDA, CDR2 SQIVND (reference sequence). The V and J ends lost 5 bases and 10 bases, in that order; junction bases with no gene match: 11. CDR3 length equals 14 residues. In DNA form, the CDR3 reads TGTGCCAGTAGTGCCCAGCGGGGTCTAGGGGAGCAGTTCTTC. Translating it yields CASSAQRGLGEQFF.

The genes are TRBV28 and TRBJ1-3; 8 positions match TRBD1. Trimming cost V 3 bases and J 4 bases; bases outside gene matches: 8. Per the germline V gene, CDR1 is MDHEN and CDR2 is SYDVKM. The CDR3 is made up of 16 amino acids. In nucleotides, the CDR3 is TGTGCCAGCAGTTTTCTTCCGACAGGGGTCGGAAACACCATATATTTT. This translates into CASSFLPTGVGNTIYF. Full variable domain (remainder filled in from reference TRBV28 and TRBJ1-3): DVKVTQSSRYLVKRTGEKVFLECVQDMDHENMFWYRQDPGLGLRLIYFSYDVKMKEKGDIPEGYSVSREKKERFSLILESASTNQTSMYLCASSFLPTGVGNTIYFGEGSWLTVV.

This clone has more than one count but fewer than ten. J is TRBJ2-5 and V is TRBV6-6, with 11 bases fitting TRBD1. The trim removed 5 bases at V and 4 bases at J, leaving 3 bases unmatched. There are 14 residues in the CDR3. Germline CDR1 MNHNY, CDR2 SVGAGI (reference sequence). DNA for the CDR3: TGTGCCAGCAGTCCCGGGACAGGGGGAGAGACCCAGTACTTC. Protein sequence: CASSPGTGGETQYF.

The J gene is TRBJ1-5, the V gene TRBV6-6; 11 bases agree with TRBD1. The CDR3 sequence is 15 residues long. Per germline, CDR1 MNHNY and CDR2 SVGAGI (reference sequence). The J segment lost 4 bases and the V segment lost 7 bases, leaving 6 bases of the junction unmatched. The CDR3 here is CASTIGQGANQPQHF. CDR3 nucleotides: TGTGCCAGCACCATCGGACAGGGGGCAAATCAGCCCCAGCATTTT.

The CDR3 nucleotides are TGTGCCAGCAGGATGGAGGGCCGCTATGGCTACACCTTC. Its protein is CASRMEGRYGYTF. J is TRBJ1-2 and V is TRBV28, with D uncertain. V was clipped by 6 bases and J by 4 bases, with 12 bases between them. Germline V lookup: CDR1 MDHEN, CDR2 SYDVKM. This CDR3 comprises 13 residues.

J is TRBJ1-2 and V is TRBV18; weak D call: TRBD1 (6 bases). CDR3 length: 14 residues. CDR1 and CDR2 (germline): KGHSH, LQKENI. With 4 bases removed from V and 2 bases from J, the gap between germline ends came to 11 bases. The CDR3 protein is CASSQQGDNYGYTF. As DNA, the CDR3 is TGTGCCAGCTCACAACAGGGTGACAACTATGGCTACACCTTC.

The CDR3 DNA reads TGTGCCAGTAGTCGAGGGTTTAGAGATACGCAGTATTTT. Protein product: CASSRGFRDTQYF. The chain recombines TRBV19 with TRBJ2-3; perhaps TRBD2 as D (5 bases). CDR1 and CDR2 (germline): LNHDA, SQIVND (reference sequence). The CDR3 is 13 residues long. V lost 5 bases and J 5 bases, leaving 11 bases between the germline ends.

The chain recombines TRBV6-4 with TRBJ2-2; TRBD2 is a possible D gene (6 bases). Per germline, CDR1 MRHNA and CDR2 SNTAGT. The CDR3 is made up of 15 amino acids. Trimming cost V 6 bases and J 3 bases, with 14 bases left between them. CDR3 sequence: CASRRGGIDTGELFF. In DNA form, the CDR3 reads TGTGCCAGCAGGCGGGGCGGGATCGACACCGGGGAGCTGTTTTTT.

This chain uses TRBV28 with TRBJ2-5; 9 positions match TRBD1. The J call may be mistaken, given a closer DNA end match to TRBJ2-7. The CDR3 length is 15 residues. Germline lookup yields CDR1 MDHEN and CDR2 SYDVKM. CDR3 loop: CASSTRDRAIYEQYF. In DNA form, the CDR3 reads TGTGCCAGCAGTACCCGGGACAGGGCCATTTACGAGCAGTACTTC.